A single sample gave rise to the 19 T cell receptor beta chains below, sequenced in a study of blood T cell repertoires in COVID-19. The repertoire was sequenced with immunoSEQ multiplex PCR; TCRdb's copy has only in-frame clones and lacks some. The data contain approximately 150,000 clones, around four fifths of them singletons. Sequencing was performed on peripheral blood. The receptors here all came from a woman older than 75 with COVID-19, enrolled during active disease.

This clone was picked up one time. The chain recombines TRBV11-2 with TRBJ1-2; possible D gene TRBD1, 6 bases. Germline-derived CDR1 and CDR2 are SGHAT and FQNNGV. This CDR3 has 17 residues. V shed 5 bases and J shed 5 bases, with 24 bases lying between them. The CDR3 sequence: CASSGSHRDLPDYGYTF. In DNA form, the CDR3 reads TGTGCCAGCAGCGGATCCCACAGGGACCTGCCCGATTATGGCTACACCTTC.

This rearrangement joins TRBV24-1 to TRBJ1-5, with a weak D call TRBD1 (6 bases). CDR3 size: 13 residues. Per germline, CDR1 KGHDR and CDR2 SFDVKD. Trimming cost V 9 bases and J 3 bases, with 11 bases left between them. The CDR3 is CATQGQFNQPQHF. CDR3 bases: TGTGCCACCCAGGGACAATTCAATCAGCCCCAGCATTTT.

This clone has a handful of counts. The chain employs TRBV10-3 and TRBJ2-3; 8 bases agree with TRBD2. V lost 7 bases, J lost 2 bases, and 2 bases stayed unmatched. The CDR3 extends over 13 amino acids. CDR1 and CDR2 from the germline V gene are ENHRY and SYGVKD. This CDR3 reads CAIKRELTDTQYF. The DNA of the CDR3 is TGTGCCATCAAGCGGGAGCTCACAGATACGCAGTATTTT.

The chain recombines TRBV13 with TRBJ2-1; 8 positions match TRBD2. V was pared by 2 bases and J by 2 bases, with 8 bases of the junction left unmatched. The CDR3 has 17 residues. Germline V gene lookup returns CDR1 PRHDT and CDR2 FYEKMQ (reference sequence). Here the CDR3 DNA reads TGTGCCAGCAGCTTATTGGGGACGGGAGGGCCCTACAATGAGCAGTTCTTC. This sequence encodes CASSLLGTGGPYNEQFF.

The chain carries TRBV4-1 and TRBJ1-6, with D uncertain. This CDR3 region has 13 residues. The V and J ends lost 4 bases and 7 bases respectively, with 8 bases between them. The germline CDR1 and CDR2 sequences are MGHRA and YSYEKL. CDR3 DNA: TGCGCCAGCAGCCCGGACTGGAATTCACCCCTCCACTTT. Translating gives CASSPDWNSPLHF.

The V and J genes are TRBV20-1 and TRBJ2-1; D gene unclear. The CDR3 spans 13 residues. V lost 3 bases and J lost 6, with 12 bases in between. In germline, CDR1 is DFQATT, CDR2 SNEGSKA (reference sequence). CDR3 nucleotides: TGCAGTGCTAGTTCGCAGAGGATCAATGAGCAGTTCTTC. Its protein is CSASSQRINEQFF.

Note on this clone: The same CDR3 is also encoded by other DNA sequences in this sample. This chain connects TRBV18 to TRBJ1-5; TRBD1 might be the D (5 bases). The germline CDR1 and CDR2 sequences are KGHSH and LQKENI. This CDR3 comprises 13 residues. V lost 3 bases, J lost 4 bases, and 7 bases lay in between. The CDR3 DNA follows: TGTGCCAGCTCACCGCAGGGAAATCAGCCCCAGCATTTT. It translates to CASSPQGNQPQHF. The variable domain in full, with the rest retrieved from reference TRBV18 and TRBJ1-5, is NAGVMQNPRHLVRRRGQEARLRCSPMKGHSHVYWYRQLPEEGLKFMVYLQKENIIDESGMPKERFSAEFPKEGPSILRIQQVVRGDSAAYFCASSPQGNQPQHFGDGTRLSIL.

Only a few counts were recorded for this clone. The rearrangement uses TRBV6-5 and TRBJ2-7; 7 bases align to TRBD1. Germline V lookup: CDR1 MNHEY, CDR2 SVGAGI. Trimming at V came to 5 bases and at J to 5 bases, leaving 9 bases not matched to a gene. CDR3 length equals 14 residues. This chain's CDR3 is CASSTIQGYHEQYF. For the CDR3, the DNA is TGTGCCAGCAGTACCATACAGGGGTACCACGAGCAGTACTTC.

The V and J genes are TRBV5-5 and TRBJ2-5; D possibly corresponds to TRBD2 (5 bases). Per the germline V gene, CDR1 is SGHKS and CDR2 is YYEKEE (reference sequence). The CDR3 is made up of 16 amino acids. V was clipped by 4 bases and J by 2 bases, with 18 bases between them. The CDR3 sequence: CASSPGGPSLQETQYF. The CDR3 nucleotides are TGTGCCAGCAGCCCCGGCGGCCCTAGCCTTCAAGAGACCCAGTACTTC.

The chain joins TRBV29-1 to TRBJ2-7, with TRBD2 identical over 8 bases. V dropped 4 bases and J dropped 0; count of bases not matched to a gene: 5. This CDR3 has 14 residues. The V gene's germline CDR1 is SQVTM and CDR2 ANQGSEA. CDR3 loop: CSVGGLAPSYEQYF. For the CDR3, the DNA is TGCAGCGTTGGAGGACTAGCCCCCTCCTACGAGCAGTACTTC.

The rearrangement links TRBV5-6 to TRBJ1-5, with D unresolved. With 2 bases removed from V and 4 bases from J, the gap between germline ends came to 10 bases. The CDR3 runs to 14 residues. The germline gives CDR1 SGHDT, CDR2 YYEEEE. CDR3 residues: CASSFGVSNQPQHF. The CDR3 coding sequence is TGTGCCAGCAGCTTCGGGGTCAGTAATCAGCCCCAGCATTTT.

J is TRBJ2-1 and V is TRBV11-2; TRBD2 is a possible D gene (5 bases). This CDR3 contains 14 residues. Germline CDR1 SGHAT, CDR2 FQNNGV. V was pared by 2 bases and J by 4 bases, with 9 bases between. Here the CDR3 DNA reads TGTGCCAGCAGCTTAAGCGGAGATTACAATGAGCAGTTCTTC. This gives the protein CASSLSGDYNEQFF.

This chain connects TRBV19 to TRBJ1-1, with D perhaps TRBD1 (5 bases). The CDR3 consists of 13 residues. Germline lookup yields CDR1 LNHDA and CDR2 SQIVND (reference sequence). V was pared by 10 bases and J by 4 bases, with 16 bases between. CDR3 nucleotides: TGTGCCATTTCGGGGGAATTTGGCACTGAAGCTTTCTTT. It is translated as CAISGEFGTEAFF.

The chain combines TRBV9 with TRBJ1-2; possibly TRBD1 for D (5 bases). The CDR3 runs 13 residues. The V and J ends lost 4 bases and 13 bases respectively, with 20 bases between them. From germline, CDR1 is SGDLS and CDR2 YYNGEE. CDR3 sequence reads: CASSPSPQIGVTF. DNA of the CDR3: TGTGCCAGCAGCCCCTCCCCCCAGATAGGGGTCACCTTC.

The chain carries TRBV12-3 or TRBV12-4 and TRBJ1-6; D is unclear. V dropped 2 bases and J dropped 8 bases, with 7 bases sitting between them. The CDR3 is made up of 13 amino acids. The CDR3: CASSLSTYSPLHF. CDR3 nucleotide sequence: TGTGCCAGCAGTTTATCGACATATTCACCCCTCCACTTT.

The chain employs TRBV4-1 and TRBJ2-7, with TRBD1 as a possible D gene (5 bases). CDR1 is MGHRA, CDR2 YSYEKL, per germline. The CDR3 loop spans 16 amino acids. Trimming removed 3 bases from V and 3 bases from J, with 18 bases in between. The CDR3 DNA reads as TGCGCCAGCAGCCATCCTCGGCAGGGCGCCATCTACGAGCAGTACTTC. This encodes CASSHPRQGAIYEQYF.

The chain has TRBV18 and TRBJ1-2, with 7 positions matching TRBD1. Germline lookup yields CDR1 KGHSH and CDR2 LQKENI. V lost 2 bases and J lost 1; bases outside the gene matches: 4. The CDR3 sequence is 15 residues long. CDR3: CASSPRRDSNYGYTF. Here the CDR3 DNA reads TGTGCCAGCTCACCAAGGCGGGACAGTAACTATGGCTACACCTTC.

The chain links TRBV6-5 to TRBJ1-5, with 8 positions matching TRBD1. This CDR3 spans 12 amino acids. After removal of 5 bases from V and 7 bases from J, the junction contained 1 base not matched to a gene. Germline V lookup: CDR1 MNHEY, CDR2 SVGAGI. CDR3 sequence: CASSRQGQPQHF. The CDR3 coding sequence is TGTGCCAGCAGTCGACAGGGGCAGCCCCAGCATTTT.

This sequence joins TRBV20-1 and TRBJ2-7; D may be TRBD1 (5 bases). Germline V gives CDR1 DFQATT, CDR2 SNEGSKA (reference sequence). The CDR3 runs 11 residues. Trimming stripped 3 bases from V and 3 bases from J, with 6 bases between. CDR3 in amino acids: CSASDSYEQYF. CDR3 DNA sequence: TGCAGTGCTAGCGACAGCTACGAGCAGTACTTC.